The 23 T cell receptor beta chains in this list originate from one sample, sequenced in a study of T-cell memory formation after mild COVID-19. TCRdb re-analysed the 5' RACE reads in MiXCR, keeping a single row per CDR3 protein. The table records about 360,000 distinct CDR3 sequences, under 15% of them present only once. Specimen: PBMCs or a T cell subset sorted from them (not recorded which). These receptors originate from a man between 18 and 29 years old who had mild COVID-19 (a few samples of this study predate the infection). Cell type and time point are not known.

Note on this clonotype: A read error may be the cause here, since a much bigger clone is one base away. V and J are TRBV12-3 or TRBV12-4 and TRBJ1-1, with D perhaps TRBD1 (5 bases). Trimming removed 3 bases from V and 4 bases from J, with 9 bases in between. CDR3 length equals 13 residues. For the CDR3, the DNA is TGTGCCAGCAGTTTCGCCAGGGCCACTGAAGCTTTCTTT. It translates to CASSFARATEAFF.

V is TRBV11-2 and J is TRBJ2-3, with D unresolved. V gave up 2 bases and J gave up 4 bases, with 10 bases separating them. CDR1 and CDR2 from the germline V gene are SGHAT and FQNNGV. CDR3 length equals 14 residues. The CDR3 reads CASSLFHRPDTQYF. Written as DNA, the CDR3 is TGTGCCAGCAGCTTATTTCACAGACCAGATACGCAGTATTTT.

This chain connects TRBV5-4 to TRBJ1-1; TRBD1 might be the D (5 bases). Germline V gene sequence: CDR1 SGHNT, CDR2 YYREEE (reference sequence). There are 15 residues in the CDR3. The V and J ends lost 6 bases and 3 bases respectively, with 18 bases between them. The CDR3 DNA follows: TGTGCCAGCACCCGAACGGGGGGGTCGGACACTGAAGCTTTCTTT. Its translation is CASTRTGGSDTEAFF.

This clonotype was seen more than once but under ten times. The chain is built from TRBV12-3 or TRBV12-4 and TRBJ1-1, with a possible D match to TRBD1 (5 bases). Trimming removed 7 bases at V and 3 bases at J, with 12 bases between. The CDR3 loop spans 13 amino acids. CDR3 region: CASNLVGDTEAFF. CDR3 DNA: TGTGCCAGCAATCTAGTGGGGGACACTGAAGCTTTCTTT.

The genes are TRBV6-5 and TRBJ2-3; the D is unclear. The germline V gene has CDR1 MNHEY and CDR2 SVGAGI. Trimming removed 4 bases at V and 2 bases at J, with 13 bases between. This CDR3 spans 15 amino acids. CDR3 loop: CASSSLQLATDTQYF. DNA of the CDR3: TGTGCCAGCAGTTCACTCCAACTTGCCACAGATACGCAGTATTTT.

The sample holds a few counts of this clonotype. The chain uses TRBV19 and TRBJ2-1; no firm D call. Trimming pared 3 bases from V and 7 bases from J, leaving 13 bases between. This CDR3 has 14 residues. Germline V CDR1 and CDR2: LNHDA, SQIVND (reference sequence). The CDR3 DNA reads TGTGCCAGTAGTATTATACAAACCGGGAATGAGCAGTTCTTC. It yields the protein CASSIIQTGNEQFF.

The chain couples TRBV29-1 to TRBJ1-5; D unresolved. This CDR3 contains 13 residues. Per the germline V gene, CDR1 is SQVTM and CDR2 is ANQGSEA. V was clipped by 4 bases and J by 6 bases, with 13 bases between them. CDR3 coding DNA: TGCAGCGTTGTAGTCAGTATCGGTCAGCCCCAGCATTTT. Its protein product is CSVVVSIGQPQHF.

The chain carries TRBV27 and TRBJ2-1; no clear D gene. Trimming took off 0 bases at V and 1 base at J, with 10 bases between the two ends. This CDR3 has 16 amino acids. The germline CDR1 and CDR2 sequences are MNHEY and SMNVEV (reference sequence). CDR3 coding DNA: TGTGCCAGCAGTTTATCGCCAGGATCTTCCTACAATGAGCAGTTCTTC. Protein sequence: CASSLSPGSSYNEQFF.

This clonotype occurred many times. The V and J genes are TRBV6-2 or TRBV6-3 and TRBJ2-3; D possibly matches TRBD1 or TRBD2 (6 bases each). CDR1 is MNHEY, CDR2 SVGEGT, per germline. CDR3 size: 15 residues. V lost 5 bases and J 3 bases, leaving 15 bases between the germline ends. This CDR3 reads CASSRGQTNTDTQYF. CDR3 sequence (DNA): TGTGCCAGCAGTCGGGGGCAAACCAATACAGATACGCAGTATTTT.

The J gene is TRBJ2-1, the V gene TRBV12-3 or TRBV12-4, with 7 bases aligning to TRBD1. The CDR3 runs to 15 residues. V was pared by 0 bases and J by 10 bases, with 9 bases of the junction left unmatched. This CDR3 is CASSLARTGVREQFF. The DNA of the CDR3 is TGTGCCAGCAGTTTAGCGCGTACAGGGGTCCGGGAGCAGTTCTTC.

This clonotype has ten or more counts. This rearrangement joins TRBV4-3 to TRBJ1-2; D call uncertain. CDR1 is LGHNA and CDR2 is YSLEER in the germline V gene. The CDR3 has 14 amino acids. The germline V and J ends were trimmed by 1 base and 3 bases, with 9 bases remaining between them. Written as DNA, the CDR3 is TGCGCCAGCAGCCAAGGAGCCAATTACTATGGCTACACCTTC. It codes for CASSQGANYYGYTF.

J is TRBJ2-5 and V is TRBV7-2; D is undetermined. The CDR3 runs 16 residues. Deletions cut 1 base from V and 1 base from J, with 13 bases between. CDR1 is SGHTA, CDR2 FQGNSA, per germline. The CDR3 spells CASSLVATQAQETQYF. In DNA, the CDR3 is TGTGCCAGCAGCTTAGTAGCAACCCAGGCCCAAGAGACCCAGTACTTC.

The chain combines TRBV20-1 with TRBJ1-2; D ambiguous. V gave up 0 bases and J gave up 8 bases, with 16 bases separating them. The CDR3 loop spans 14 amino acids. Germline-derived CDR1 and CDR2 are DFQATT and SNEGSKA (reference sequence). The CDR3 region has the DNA TGCAGTGCTAGAGAGCTCGGGGAGGTAGAGGGCTACACCTTC. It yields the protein CSARELGEVEGYTF.

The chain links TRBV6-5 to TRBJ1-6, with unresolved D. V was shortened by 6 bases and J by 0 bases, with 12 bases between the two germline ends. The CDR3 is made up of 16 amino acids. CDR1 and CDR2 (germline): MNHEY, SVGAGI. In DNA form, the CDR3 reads TGTGCCAGCAGAGAACGGGAGAGCTCCTATAATTCACCCCTCCACTTT. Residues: CASRERESSYNSPLHF.

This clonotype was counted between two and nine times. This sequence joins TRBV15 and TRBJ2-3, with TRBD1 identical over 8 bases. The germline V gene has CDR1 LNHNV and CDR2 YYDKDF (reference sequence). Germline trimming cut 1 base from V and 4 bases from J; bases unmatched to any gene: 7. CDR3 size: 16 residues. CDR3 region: CATSRAGGIPSDTQYF. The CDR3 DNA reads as TGTGCCACCAGCAGAGCAGGGGGCATCCCATCAGATACGCAGTATTTT.

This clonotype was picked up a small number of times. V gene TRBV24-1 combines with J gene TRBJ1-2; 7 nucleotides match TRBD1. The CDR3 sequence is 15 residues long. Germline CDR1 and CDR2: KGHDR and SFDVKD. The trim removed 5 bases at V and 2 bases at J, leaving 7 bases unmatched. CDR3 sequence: CATSGTGQFNYGYTF. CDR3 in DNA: TGTGCCACCAGTGGCACGGGACAGTTCAACTATGGCTACACCTTC.

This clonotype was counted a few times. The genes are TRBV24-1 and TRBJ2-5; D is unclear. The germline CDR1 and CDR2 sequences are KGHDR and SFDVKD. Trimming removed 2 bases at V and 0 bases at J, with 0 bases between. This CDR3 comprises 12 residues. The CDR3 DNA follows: TGTGCCACCAGTGATTACCAAGAGACCCAGTACTTC. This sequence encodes CATSDYQETQYF.

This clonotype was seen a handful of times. The DNA of the CDR3 is TGTGCCAGCAGCTTAGTGGAGGGTTGGAAGGAAGCTTTCTTT. Translated: CASSLVEGWKEAFF. V gene TRBV11-2 combines with J gene TRBJ1-1, with unresolved D. This CDR3 contains 14 residues. Germline lookup yields CDR1 SGHAT and CDR2 FQNNGV. V was shortened by 1 base and J by 8 bases, with 14 bases between the two germline ends.

The CDR3 DNA sequence: TGCAGCGTTCAGGGGTACGGAAACACCATATATTTT. The encoded protein is CSVQGYGNTIYF. This rearrangement joins TRBV29-1 to TRBJ1-3, with D maybe TRBD1 (6 bases). CDR3 size: 12 residues. The V and J ends lost 5 bases and 4 bases respectively, with 9 bases between them. The germline V gene has CDR1 SQVTM and CDR2 ANQGSEA. Together with reference TRBV29-1 and TRBJ1-3, the CDR3 gives the full variable domain: SAVISQKPSRDICQRGTSLTIQCQVDSQVTMMFWYRQQPGQSLTLIATANQGSEATYESGFVIDKFPISRPNLTFSTLTVSNMSPEDSSIYLCSVQGYGNTIYFGEGSWLTVV.

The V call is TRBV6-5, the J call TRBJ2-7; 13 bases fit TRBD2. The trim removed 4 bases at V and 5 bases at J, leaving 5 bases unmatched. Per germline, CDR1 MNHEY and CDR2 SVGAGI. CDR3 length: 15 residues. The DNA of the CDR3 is TGTGCCAGCAGTTCCTCCGGGACTAGCGGGGACGAGCAGTACTTC. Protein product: CASSSSGTSGDEQYF.

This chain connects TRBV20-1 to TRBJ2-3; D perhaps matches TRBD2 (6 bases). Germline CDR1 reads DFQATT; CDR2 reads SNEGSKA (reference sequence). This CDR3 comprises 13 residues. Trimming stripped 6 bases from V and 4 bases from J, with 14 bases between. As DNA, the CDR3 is TGCAGTGCCGTCCAGGGACTGGCAGATACGCAGTATTTT. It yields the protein CSAVQGLADTQYF.

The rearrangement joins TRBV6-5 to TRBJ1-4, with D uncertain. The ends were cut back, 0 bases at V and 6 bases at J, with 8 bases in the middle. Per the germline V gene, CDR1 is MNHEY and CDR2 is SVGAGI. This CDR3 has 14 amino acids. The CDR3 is CASSYSQADEKLFF. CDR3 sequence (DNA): TGTGCCAGCAGTTACTCCCAGGCCGATGAAAAACTGTTTTTT.

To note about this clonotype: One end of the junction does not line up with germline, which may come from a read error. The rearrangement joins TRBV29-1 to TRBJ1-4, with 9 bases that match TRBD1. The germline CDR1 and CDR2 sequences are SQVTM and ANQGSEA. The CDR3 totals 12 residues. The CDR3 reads CSVVGNRDRVLF. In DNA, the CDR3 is TGCAGCGTTGTGGGAAACCGGGACAGGGTGCTTTTT.